A single sample is the source of the 8 T cell receptor beta chains below, sequenced in a study of T cell changes during pregnancy in multiple sclerosis. Sequencing used immunoSEQ multiplex PCR; TCRdb keeps in-frame clones, though not all of them. The sample holds roughly 80,000 clones, about 92% seen once. The source was peripheral blood, collected before pregnancy. All receptors derive from a female donor with multiple sclerosis, enrolled in a pregnancy study.

The V and J genes are TRBV6-1 and TRBJ2-7; D is ambiguous. Trimming pared 4 bases from V and 2 bases from J, leaving 9 bases between. Germline CDR1 reads MNHNS; CDR2 reads SASEGT. The CDR3 covers 13 residues. The CDR3 here is CASSVLGAYEQYF. CDR3 DNA: TGTGCCAGCAGTGTTCTAGGAGCCTACGAGCAGTACTTC.

Comments on this clone: One junction end disagrees with the germline gene, perhaps due to a read error. The chain is built from TRBV5-1 and TRBJ1-2; 8 nucleotides agree with TRBD1. The length of the CDR3 is 14 residues. Per germline, CDR1 SGHRS and CDR2 YFSETQ. The CDR3 loop is CASSGGQVIYDYTF. The CDR3 coding sequence is TGCGCCAGCAGCGGGGGACAGGTGATTTATGACTACACCTTC.

The rearrangement uses TRBV28 and TRBJ2-3, with a possible D match to TRBD1 (6 bases). The CDR3 runs 12 residues. Germline assignment: CDR1 MDHEN and CDR2 SYDVKM. Between the trimmed V and J ends, which lost 3 bases and 10 bases, there was a span of 11 bases. The CDR3: CASSLYRVPQYF. The CDR3 region has the DNA TGTGCCAGCAGTTTGTACAGGGTCCCGCAGTATTTT.

CDR3 region: CASSLGRKKTGELFF. The CDR3 DNA reads TGTGCCAGCAGCTTAGGGCGGAAGAAGACCGGGGAGCTGTTTTTT. This chain links TRBV11-2 with TRBJ2-2; no clear D gene. CDR3 length: 15 residues. The germline V gene has CDR1 SGHAT and CDR2 FQNNGV. V shed 1 base and J shed 5 bases, with 11 bases lying between them.

The V gene is TRBV6-5, the J gene TRBJ1-3; D not resolved. Per germline, CDR1 MNHEY and CDR2 SVGAGI. The CDR3 is 15 residues long. Trimming pared 0 bases from V and 2 bases from J, leaving 8 bases between. The chain's CDR3 is CASSYSPRAGNTIYF. The CDR3, as DNA: TGTGCCAGCAGTTACTCGCCCCGGGCTGGAAACACCATATATTTT.

This clone showed up just once. This chain connects TRBV19 to TRBJ2-7; 8 bases match TRBD1. The CDR3 has 17 residues. Germline V CDR1 and CDR2: LNHDA, SQIVND (reference sequence). The V gene end was trimmed by 0 bases and the J gene end by 4 bases; junction bases not matched to a gene: 11. The CDR3 nucleotides are TGTGCCAGTAGTATAGAAAACACCGGGACAGGTCTTTACGAGCAGTACTTC. It is translated as CASSIENTGTGLYEQYF.

The genes are TRBV30 and TRBJ2-3, with D tentatively TRBD2 (5 bases). CDR1 is GTSNPN and CDR2 is SVGIG in the germline V gene (reference sequence). CDR3 length equals 15 residues. V was shortened by 5 bases and J by 0 bases, with 15 bases between the two germline ends. Here the CDR3 DNA reads TGTGCCTGGGATATCTCGGGGTCTAGCACAGATACGCAGTATTTT. Protein sequence: CAWDISGSSTDTQYF.

This chain joins TRBV4-1 and TRBJ2-7, with 7 bases matching TRBD1. The trim removed 3 bases at V and 5 bases at J, leaving 13 bases unmatched. From germline, CDR1 is MGHRA and CDR2 YSYEKL. The CDR3 sequence is 16 residues long. CDR3 region: CASSQLDRVGFDEQYF. The CDR3 DNA sequence: TGCGCCAGCAGCCAGTTAGACAGGGTCGGGTTTGACGAGCAGTACTTC.